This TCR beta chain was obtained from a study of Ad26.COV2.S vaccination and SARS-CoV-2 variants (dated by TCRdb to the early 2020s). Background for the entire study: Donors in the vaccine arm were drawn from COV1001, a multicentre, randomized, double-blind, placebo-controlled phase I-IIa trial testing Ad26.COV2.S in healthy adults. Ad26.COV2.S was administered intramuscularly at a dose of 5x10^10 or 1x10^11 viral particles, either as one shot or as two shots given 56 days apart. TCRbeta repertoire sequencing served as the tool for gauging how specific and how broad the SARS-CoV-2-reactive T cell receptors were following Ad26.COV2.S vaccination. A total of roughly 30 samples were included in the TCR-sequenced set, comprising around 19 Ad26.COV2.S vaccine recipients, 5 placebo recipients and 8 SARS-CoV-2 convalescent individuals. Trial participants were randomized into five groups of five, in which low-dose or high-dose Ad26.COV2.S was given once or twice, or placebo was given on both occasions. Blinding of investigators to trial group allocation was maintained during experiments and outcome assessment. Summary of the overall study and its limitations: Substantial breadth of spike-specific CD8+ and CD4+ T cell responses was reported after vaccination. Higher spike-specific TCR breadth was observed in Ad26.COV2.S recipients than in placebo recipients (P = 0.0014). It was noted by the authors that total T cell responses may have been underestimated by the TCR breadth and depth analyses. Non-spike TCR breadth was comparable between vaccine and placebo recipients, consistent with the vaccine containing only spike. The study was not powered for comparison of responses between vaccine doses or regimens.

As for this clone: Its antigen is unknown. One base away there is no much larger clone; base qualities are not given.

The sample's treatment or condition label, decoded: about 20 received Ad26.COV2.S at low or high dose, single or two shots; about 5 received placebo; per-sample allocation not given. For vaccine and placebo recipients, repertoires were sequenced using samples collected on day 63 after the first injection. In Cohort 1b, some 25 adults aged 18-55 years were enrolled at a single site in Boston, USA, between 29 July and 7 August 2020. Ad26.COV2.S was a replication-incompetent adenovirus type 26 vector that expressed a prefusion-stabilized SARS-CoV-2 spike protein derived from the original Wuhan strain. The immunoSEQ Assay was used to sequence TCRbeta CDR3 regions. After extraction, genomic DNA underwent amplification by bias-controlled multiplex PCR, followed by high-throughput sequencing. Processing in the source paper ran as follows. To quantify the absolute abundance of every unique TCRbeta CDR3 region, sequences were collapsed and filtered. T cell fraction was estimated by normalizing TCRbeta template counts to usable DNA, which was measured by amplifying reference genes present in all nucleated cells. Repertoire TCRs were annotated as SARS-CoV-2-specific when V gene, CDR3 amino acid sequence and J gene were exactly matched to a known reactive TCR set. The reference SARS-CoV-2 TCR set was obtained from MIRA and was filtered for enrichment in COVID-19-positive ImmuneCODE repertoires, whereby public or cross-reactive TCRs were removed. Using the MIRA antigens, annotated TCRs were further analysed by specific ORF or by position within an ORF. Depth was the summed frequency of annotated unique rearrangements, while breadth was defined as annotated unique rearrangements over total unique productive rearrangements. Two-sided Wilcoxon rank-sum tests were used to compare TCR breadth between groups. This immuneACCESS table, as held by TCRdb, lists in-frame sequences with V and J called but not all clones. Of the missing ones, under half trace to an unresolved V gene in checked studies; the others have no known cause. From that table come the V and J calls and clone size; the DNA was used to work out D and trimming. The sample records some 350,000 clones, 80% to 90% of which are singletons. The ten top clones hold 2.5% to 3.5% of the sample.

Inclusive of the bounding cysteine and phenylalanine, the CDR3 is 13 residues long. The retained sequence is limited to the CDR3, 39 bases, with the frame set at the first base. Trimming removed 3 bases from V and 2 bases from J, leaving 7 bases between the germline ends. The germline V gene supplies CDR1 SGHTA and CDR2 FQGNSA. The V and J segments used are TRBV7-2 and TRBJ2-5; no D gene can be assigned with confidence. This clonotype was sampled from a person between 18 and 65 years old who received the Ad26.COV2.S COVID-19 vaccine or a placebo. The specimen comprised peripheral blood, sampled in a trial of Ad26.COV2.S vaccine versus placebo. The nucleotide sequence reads TGTGCCAGCAGCTTGGGCAGACAAGAGACCCAGTACTTC. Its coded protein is CASSLGRQETQYF.